Listed below are T cell receptor beta chains from one sample, sequenced in a study of blood T cell repertoires in COVID-19. Assay used: immunoSEQ multiplex PCR; TCRdb lists only in-frame clones, some missing. The table lists about 330,000 clones, approximately 89% of them singletons. The sequenced sample was PBMCs or T cells enriched from blood (not recorded which). These TCRs come from a young man who had recovered from COVID-19. Each CDR3 is given with its conserved first and last residue. The order of the fields is CDR3 DNA, CDR3 protein, CDR3 length, D gene, J gene, clone size, V gene. The D gene is left open where the match is weak. Only some rows state a clone size, as once, few, many or a class for expanded clones.

DNA: TGTGCCAGCAGCTTGGCGGGGAGCGGGGGGAACACCTTC; CDR3: CASSLAGSGGNTF; length: 13; D: NA; J: TRBJ1-2; size: NA; V: TRBV11-2
DNA: TGTGCCAGCAGCCAAATTCCGGGACAGGGCTCCGAGCAGTACTTC; CDR3: CASSQIPGQGSEQYF; length: 15; D: TRBD1; J: TRBJ2-7; size: NA; V: TRBV7-6
DNA: TGCGCCAGCAGCCAGCGGCCAGGGGCTCCCGGGGAGCTGTTTTTT; CDR3: CASSQRPGAPGELFF; length: 15; D: NA; J: TRBJ2-2; size: NA; V: TRBV5-1
DNA: TGCGCCAGCAGCCAAGGGCGAGGACTGGATTCAGATACGCAGTATTTT; CDR3: CASSQGRGLDSDTQYF; length: 16; D: NA; J: TRBJ2-3; size: NA; V: TRBV4-1
DNA: TGTGCCAGCAGCCAGTTAGAATATGGCTACACCTTC; CDR3: CASSQLEYGYTF; length: 12; D: NA; J: TRBJ1-2; size: NA; V: TRBV3-1/TRBV3-2
DNA: TGTGCCTGGAGTTTGGGAAACAGGGGCAACTACGAGCAGTACTTC; CDR3: CAWSLGNRGNYEQYF; length: 15; D: TRBD1; J: TRBJ2-7; size: NA; V: TRBV30
DNA: TGCGCCAGCAGCTTGTTGGCGGGCGGCACAGATACGCAGTATTTT; CDR3: CASSLLAGGTDTQYF; length: 15; D: NA; J: TRBJ2-3; size: once; V: TRBV5-1
DNA: TGCGCCAGCAGCCAGAGGACTAGCGGTTACAATGAGCAGTTCTTC; CDR3: CASSQRTSGYNEQFF; length: 15; D: TRBD2; J: TRBJ2-1; size: NA; V: TRBV5-1
DNA: TGCAGCGTTGAAAACGAAGCAAACTATGGCTACACCTTC; CDR3: CSVENEANYGYTF; length: 13; D: NA; J: TRBJ1-2; size: NA; V: TRBV29-1
DNA: TGTGCCTGGAGGGCGACAGGAGTACGGGAGCAGTACTTC; CDR3: CAWRATGVREQYF; length: 13; D: NA; J: TRBJ2-7; size: NA; V: TRBV30
DNA: TGTGCCAGCAGTTACAGCGGGGTTTCCTACAATGAGCAGTTCTTC; CDR3: CASSYSGVSYNEQFF; length: 15; D: TRBD2; J: TRBJ2-1; size: NA; V: TRBV6-5
DNA: TGTGCCTGGGGGACAGGGAGGCCCGGGGAGCTGTTTTTT; CDR3: CAWGTGRPGELFF; length: 13; D: TRBD1; J: TRBJ2-2; size: NA; V: TRBV30
DNA: TGCGCCAGCTCTGGAGGGACTGTTGAAAAACTGTTTTTT; CDR3: CASSGGTVEKLFF; length: 13; D: NA; J: TRBJ1-4; size: few; V: TRBV10-2
DNA: TGTGCCAGCAGCGCCTCTAGCGGCCCCGGAGATACGCAGTATTTT; CDR3: CASSASSGPGDTQYF; length: 15; D: TRBD2; J: TRBJ2-3; size: NA; V: TRBV11-2
DNA: TGTGCCAGCAGCTTAGGGGCAGCCAAAGAGACCCAGTACTTC; CDR3: CASSLGAAKETQYF; length: 14; D: NA; J: TRBJ2-5; size: NA; V: TRBV7-9
DNA: TGTGCCAGCTCACCACCGGGGGCTAGGGGTATTGTGAATCGTGGCTACACCTTC; CDR3: CASSPPGARGIVNRGYTF; length: 18; D: NA; J: TRBJ1-2; size: NA; V: TRBV18
DNA: TGTGCCAGCAGCTCCTCTAGCGGGGGGGAGATCTATGAGCAGTTCTTC; CDR3: CASSSSSGGEIYEQFF; length: 16; D: TRBD2; J: TRBJ2-1; size: NA; V: TRBV5-4
DNA: TGTGCCAGTAGTCCAGGACAGACCGAAGGGATCTACGAGCAGTACTTC; CDR3: CASSPGQTEGIYEQYF; length: 16; D: NA; J: TRBJ2-7; size: NA; V: TRBV19
DNA: TGTGTCAGCAGCCCCGGGGGGCATGGCTACACCTTC; CDR3: CVSSPGGHGYTF; length: 12; D: NA; J: TRBJ1-2; size: NA; V: TRBV6-5